This entry concerns a single T cell receptor (beta chain). This sample stems from a study of blood T cell repertoires in COVID-19. Study context: From T cells, B-cell-depleted T cells, or PBMCs came the material, which was cDNA or gDNA.

The CDR3 sequence is 14 residues long. The germline V gene has CDR1 SNHLY and CDR2 FYNNEI. The germline V and J ends were trimmed by 7 bases and 0 bases, with 9 bases remaining between them. TCRdb's table, derived via immunoSEQ multiplex PCR, lists solely in-frame clones and lacks some. The table shows some 180,000 clones, with 75% to 90% occurring only once. This receptor was identified in a man aged 55 to 70 with acute or convalescent COVID-19. Input material: peripheral blood. This chain joins TRBV2 and TRBJ1-4; no clear D gene. The CDR3: CASTLEATNEKLFF. The CDR3 DNA reads TGTGCCAGCACCCTAGAAGCAACTAATGAAAAACTGTTTTTT.